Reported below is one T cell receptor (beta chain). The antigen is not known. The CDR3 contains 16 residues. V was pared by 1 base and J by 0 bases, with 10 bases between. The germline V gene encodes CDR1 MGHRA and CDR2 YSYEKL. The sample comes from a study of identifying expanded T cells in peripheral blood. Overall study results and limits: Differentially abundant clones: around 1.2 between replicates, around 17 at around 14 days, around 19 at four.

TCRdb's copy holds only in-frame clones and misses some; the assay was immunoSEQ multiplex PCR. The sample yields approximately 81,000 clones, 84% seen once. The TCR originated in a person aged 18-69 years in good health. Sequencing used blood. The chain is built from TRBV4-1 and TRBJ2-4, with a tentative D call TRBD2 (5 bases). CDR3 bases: TGCGCCAGCAGCCAAGGAGCGGCCCTAGCCAAAAACATTCAGTACTTC. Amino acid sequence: CASSQGAALAKNIQYF.